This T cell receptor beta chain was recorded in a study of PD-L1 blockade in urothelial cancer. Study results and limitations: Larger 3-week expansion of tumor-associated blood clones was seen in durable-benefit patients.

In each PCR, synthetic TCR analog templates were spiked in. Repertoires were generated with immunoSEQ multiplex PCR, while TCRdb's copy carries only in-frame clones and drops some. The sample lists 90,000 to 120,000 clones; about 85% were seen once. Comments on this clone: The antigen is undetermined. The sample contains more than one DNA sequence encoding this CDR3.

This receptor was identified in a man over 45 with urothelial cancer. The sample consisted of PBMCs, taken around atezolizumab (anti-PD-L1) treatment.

The CDR3 spells CAWSPFGSATGELFF. In DNA, the CDR3 is TGTGCCTGGAGCCCCTTCGGGAGCGCGACCGGGGAGCTGTTTTTT. The V and J genes are TRBV30 and TRBJ2-2, with D possibly being TRBD2 (6 bases). The CDR3 covers 15 residues. Per germline, CDR1 GTSNPN and CDR2 SVGIG (reference sequence). V was clipped by 3 bases and J by 5 bases, with 16 bases between them.